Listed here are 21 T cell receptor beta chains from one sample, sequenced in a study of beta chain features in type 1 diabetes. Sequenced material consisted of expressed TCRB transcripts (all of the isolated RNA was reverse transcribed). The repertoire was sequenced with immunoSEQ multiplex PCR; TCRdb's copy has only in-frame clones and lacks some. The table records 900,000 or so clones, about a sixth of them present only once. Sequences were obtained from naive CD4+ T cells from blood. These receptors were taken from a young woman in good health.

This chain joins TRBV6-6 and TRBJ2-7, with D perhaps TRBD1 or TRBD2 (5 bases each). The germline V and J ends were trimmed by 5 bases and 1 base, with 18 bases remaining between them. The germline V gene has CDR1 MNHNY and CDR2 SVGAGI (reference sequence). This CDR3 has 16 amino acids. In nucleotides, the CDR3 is TGTGCCAGCAGTCCAATCGAGGGACCCGTTTCCTACGAGCAGTACTTC. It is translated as CASSPIEGPVSYEQYF.

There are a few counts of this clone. The CDR3: CSALSGRTEAFF. In DNA form, the CDR3 reads TGCAGCGCCCTGTCCGGGCGGACTGAAGCTTTCTTT. The chain combines TRBV29-1 with TRBJ1-1; D remains unclear. The CDR3 covers 12 residues. The V gene's germline CDR1 is SQVTM and CDR2 ANQGSEA. With 7 bases removed from V and 5 bases from J, the gap between germline ends came to 14 bases. The full variable domain, with the rest looked up from reference TRBV29-1 and TRBJ1-1, is SAVISQKPSRDICQRGTSLTIQCQVDSQVTMMFWYRQQPGQSLTLIATANQGSEATYESGFVIDKFPISRPNLTFSTLTVSNMSPEDSSIYLCSALSGRTEAFFGQGTRLTVV.

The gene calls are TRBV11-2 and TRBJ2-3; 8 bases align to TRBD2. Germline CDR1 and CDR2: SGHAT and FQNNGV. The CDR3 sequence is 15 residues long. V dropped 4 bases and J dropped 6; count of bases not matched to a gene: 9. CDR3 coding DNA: TGTGCCAGCAGCTCACTAGCGGCAGGTGTGGATACGCAGTATTTT. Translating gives CASSSLAAGVDTQYF.

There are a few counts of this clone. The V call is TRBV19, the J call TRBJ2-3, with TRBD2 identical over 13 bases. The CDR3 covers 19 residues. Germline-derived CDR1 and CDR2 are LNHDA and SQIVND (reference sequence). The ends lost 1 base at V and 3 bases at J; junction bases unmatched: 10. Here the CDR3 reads CASSIGLAGGIQVTDTQYF. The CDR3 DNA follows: TGTGCCAGTAGTATAGGACTAGCGGGAGGAATCCAGGTGACAGATACGCAGTATTTT.

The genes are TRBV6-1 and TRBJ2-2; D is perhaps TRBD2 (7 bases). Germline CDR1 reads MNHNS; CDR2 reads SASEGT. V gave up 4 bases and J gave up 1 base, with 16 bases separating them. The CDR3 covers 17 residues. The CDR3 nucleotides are TGTGCCAGCAGTGGTATGGGGGGGGCTTGGAACACCGGGGAGCTGTTTTTT. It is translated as CASSGMGGAWNTGELFF.

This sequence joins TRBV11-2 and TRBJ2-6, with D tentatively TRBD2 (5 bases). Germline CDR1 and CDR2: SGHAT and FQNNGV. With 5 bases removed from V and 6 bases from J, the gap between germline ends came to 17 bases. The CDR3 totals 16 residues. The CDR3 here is CASSPRPSREANVLTF. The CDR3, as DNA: TGTGCCAGCAGCCCCAGACCCAGCCGGGAGGCCAACGTCCTGACTTTC.

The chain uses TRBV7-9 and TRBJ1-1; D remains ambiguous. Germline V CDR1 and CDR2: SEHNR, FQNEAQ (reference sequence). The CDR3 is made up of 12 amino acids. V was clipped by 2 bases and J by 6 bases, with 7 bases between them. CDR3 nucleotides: TGTGCCAGCAGCTTAACTCGTTCTGAAGCTTTCTTT. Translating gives CASSLTRSEAFF.

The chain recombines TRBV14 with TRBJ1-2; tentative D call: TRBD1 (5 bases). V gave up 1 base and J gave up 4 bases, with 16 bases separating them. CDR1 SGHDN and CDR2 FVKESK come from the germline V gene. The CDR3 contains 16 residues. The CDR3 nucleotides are TGTGCCAGCAGCCAAGGTCGTTCCAGGGAGGGCTATGGCTACACCTTC. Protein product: CASSQGRSREGYGYTF.

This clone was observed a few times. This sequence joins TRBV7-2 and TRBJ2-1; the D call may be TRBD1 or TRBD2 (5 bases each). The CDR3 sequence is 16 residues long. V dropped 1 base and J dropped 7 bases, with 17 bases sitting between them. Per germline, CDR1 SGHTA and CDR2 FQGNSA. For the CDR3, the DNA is TGTGCCAGCAGCTTAGTTCCGGGGACCGTGGGGAATGAGCAGTTCTTC. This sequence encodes CASSLVPGTVGNEQFF.

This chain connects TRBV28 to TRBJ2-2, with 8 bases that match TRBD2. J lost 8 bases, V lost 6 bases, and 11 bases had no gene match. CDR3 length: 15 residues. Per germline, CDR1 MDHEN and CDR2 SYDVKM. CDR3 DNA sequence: TGTGCCAGCAGCTCCTCTGGCGGGAGGCTTGGGGAGCTGTTTTTT. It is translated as CASSSSGGRLGELFF.

CDR3 sequence: CASSYSRGLGIYEQYF. The CDR3 coding sequence is TGTGCCAGCAGTTACTCGAGGGGACTAGGGATCTACGAGCAGTACTTC. The V gene is TRBV6-5, the J gene TRBJ2-7, with 8 positions matching TRBD2. Germline V gene sequence: CDR1 MNHEY, CDR2 SVGAGI. The CDR3 is made up of 16 amino acids. The V segment lost 0 bases and the J segment 3 bases; nucleotides outside the gene matches: 7.

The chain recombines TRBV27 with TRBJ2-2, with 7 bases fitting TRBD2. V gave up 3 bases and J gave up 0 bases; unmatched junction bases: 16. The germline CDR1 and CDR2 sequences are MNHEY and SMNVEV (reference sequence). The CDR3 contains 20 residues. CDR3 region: CASSFSSWVAGSSNTGELFF. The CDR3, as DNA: TGTGCCAGCAGTTTCAGTTCTTGGGTAGCGGGCTCTTCGAACACCGGGGAGCTGTTTTTT.

CDR3 sequence (DNA): TGTGCCAGCAGCGCCCCAGGGCACGCTGGAAACACCATATATTTT. The encoded protein is CASSAPGHAGNTIYF. The rearrangement uses TRBV9 and TRBJ1-3, with a tentative D call TRBD1 (5 bases). Germline values: CDR1 SGDLS, CDR2 YYNGEE. V lost 3 bases, J lost 2 bases, and 12 bases lay in between. The length of the CDR3 is 15 residues. The full variable domain, in which reference TRBV9 and TRBJ1-3 provide the parts outside the CDR3, is DSGVTQTPKHLITATGQRVTLRCSPRSGDLSVYWYQQSLDQGLQFLIQYYNGEERAKGNILERFSAQQFPDLHSELNLSSLELGDSALYFCASSAPGHAGNTIYFGEGSWLTVV.

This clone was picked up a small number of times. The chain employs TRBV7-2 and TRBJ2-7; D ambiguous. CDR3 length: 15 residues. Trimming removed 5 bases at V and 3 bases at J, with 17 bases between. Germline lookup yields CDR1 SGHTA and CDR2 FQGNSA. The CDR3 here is CASSPDGSSFYEQYF. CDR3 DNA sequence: TGTGCCAGCAGCCCGGACGGATCCAGCTTCTACGAGCAGTACTTC.

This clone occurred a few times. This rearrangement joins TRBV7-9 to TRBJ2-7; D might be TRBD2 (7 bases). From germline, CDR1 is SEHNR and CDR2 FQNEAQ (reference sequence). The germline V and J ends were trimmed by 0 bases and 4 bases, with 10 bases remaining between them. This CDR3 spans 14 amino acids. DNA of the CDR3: TGTGCCAGCAGCTTAGCGGGGGGGCGGTACGAGCAGTACTTC. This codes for CASSLAGGRYEQYF.

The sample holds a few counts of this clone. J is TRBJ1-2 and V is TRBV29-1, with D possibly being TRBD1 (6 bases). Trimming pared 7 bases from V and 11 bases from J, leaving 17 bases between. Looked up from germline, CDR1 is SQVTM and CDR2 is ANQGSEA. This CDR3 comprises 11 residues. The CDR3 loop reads CSAKQGQQYTF. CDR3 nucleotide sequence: TGCAGCGCTAAACAAGGACAGCAGTACACCTTC.

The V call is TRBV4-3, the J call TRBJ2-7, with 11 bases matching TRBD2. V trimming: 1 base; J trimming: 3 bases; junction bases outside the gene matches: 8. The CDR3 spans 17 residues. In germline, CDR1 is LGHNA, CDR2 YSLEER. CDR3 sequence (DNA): TGCGCCAGCAGCCAAGTCCTAGCGGGAGGCGCAGGCTACGAGCAGTACTTC. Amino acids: CASSQVLAGGAGYEQYF.

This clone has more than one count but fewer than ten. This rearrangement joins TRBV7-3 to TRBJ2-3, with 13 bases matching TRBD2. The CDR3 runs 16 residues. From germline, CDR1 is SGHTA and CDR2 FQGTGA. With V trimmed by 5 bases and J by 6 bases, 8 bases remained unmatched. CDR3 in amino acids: CASSLGLAGVGDTQYF. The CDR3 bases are TGTGCCAGCAGCCTCGGACTAGCGGGAGTAGGGGATACGCAGTATTTT.

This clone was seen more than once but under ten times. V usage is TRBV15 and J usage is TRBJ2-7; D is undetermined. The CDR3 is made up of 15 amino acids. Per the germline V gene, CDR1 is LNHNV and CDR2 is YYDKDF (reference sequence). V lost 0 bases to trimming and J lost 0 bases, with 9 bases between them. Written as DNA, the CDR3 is TGTGCCACCAGCAGAGATATTATTATCTCCTACGAGCAGTACTTC. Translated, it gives CATSRDIIISYEQYF.

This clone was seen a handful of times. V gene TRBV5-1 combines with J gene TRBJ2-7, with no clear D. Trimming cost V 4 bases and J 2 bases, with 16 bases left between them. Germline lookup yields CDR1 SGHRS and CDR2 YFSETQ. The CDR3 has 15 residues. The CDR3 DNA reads TGCGCCAGCAGCCCCCCCAAAGGTCACCCCTACGAGCAGTACTTC. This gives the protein CASSPPKGHPYEQYF.

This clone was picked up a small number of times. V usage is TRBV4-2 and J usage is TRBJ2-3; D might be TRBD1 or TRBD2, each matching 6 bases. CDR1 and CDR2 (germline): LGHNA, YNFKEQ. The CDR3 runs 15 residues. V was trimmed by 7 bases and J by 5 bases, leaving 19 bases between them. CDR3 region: CASTTWGAEEDTQYF. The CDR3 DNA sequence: TGTGCCAGCACGACGTGGGGGGCGGAGGAAGATACGCAGTATTTT.